The clone carrying this T cell receptor beta chain appeared a few times. The authors' processing: Reference gene primer amplification gave nucleated cell count estimates. Assay used: immunoSEQ multiplex PCR; TCRdb lists only in-frame clones, some missing. Clone size and V and J calls were adopted from that table, with D and trimming inferred from the DNA. The repertoire holds around 130,000 clones, roughly 72% seen once, with 11% in the top ten. The data stem from a study of blood T cell repertoires in COVID-19. Overall study: The analysed material was cDNA or gDNA that came from T cells, B-cell-depleted T cells, or PBMCs.

CDR1 and CDR2 from the germline V gene are MNHEY and SVGAGI. There are 13 residues in the CDR3. The V end was cut by 7 bases, the J end by 1 base, with 8 bases between. This rearrangement joins TRBV6-5 to TRBJ2-1, with D possibly matching TRBD1 (5 bases). The origin of this receptor is a human donor in a cohort sampled during active COVID-19. Sequenced material: peripheral blood. The CDR3 loop reads CASTQGSYNEQFF. The CDR3 coding sequence is TGTGCCAGCACCCAGGGATCCTACAATGAGCAGTTCTTC.